This T cell receptor beta chain appears in the sequencing data of a study of early stage breast cancer tumors. Study-level background: Most of the 16 invasive tumors were ER+, PR+ and HER2-. The ER+/PR+/HER2- tumors included roughly eight ductal and a few lobular carcinomas. Study outcomes and limitations: Compared with adjacent normal breast, tumors showed about 2.4-fold denser, more clonal T cells. Most shared enriched TCRB sequences were commonly generated ones.

For this clone: The antigen remains undetermined.

TCRdb keeps only in-frame clones here, not all; method: immunoSEQ multiplex PCR. This table holds tens of thousands of clones, less than 85% found once. V lost 2 bases and J lost 3, with 14 bases in between. This CDR3 contains 15 residues. Germline V lookup: CDR1 SEHNR, CDR2 FQNEAQ (reference sequence). The sequenced sample was blood. This sequence joins TRBV7-9 and TRBJ2-7; the D gene is possibly TRBD1 (6 bases). The clonotype originates from a person aged 55-75 years with breast cancer. The CDR3 nucleotides read TGTGCCAGCAGCTTAATCACAGGGCAGCTCTACGAGCAGTACTTC. Translated, it gives CASSLITGQLYEQYF.